This is a list of T cell receptor beta chains from one sample in a study of shared clonotypes between healthy human individuals. TCRdb's copy holds only in-frame clones and misses some; the assay was immunoSEQ multiplex PCR. This sample carries hundreds of thousands of clones, roughly 95% of them seen once, and the ten largest clones take approximately 0.11%. Sample: naive CD8+ T cells sorted from blood. Receptors originate from a woman in her thirties in good health. Each CDR3 is given with its conserved first and last residue. D genes are given only for firm matches. A clone size is listed for some rows: how often the clone was seen (once, few, many), or a class if it is expanded.

>TRBV28|.|TRBD1|TRBJ1-1
TGTGCCAGCAGTTTCCCGACCCGGACAGGTAACACTGAAGCTTTCTTT
CASSFPTRTGNTEAFF
>TRBV27|.|.|TRBJ2-2
TGTGCCAGCCATTCGGGGGCCCAACGTCATGTCGGGGAGCTGTTTTTT
CASHSGAQRHVGELFF
>TRBV2|.|.|TRBJ1-4
TGTGCCAGCAAGAGGGGCCCGAATGAAAAACTGTTTTTT
CASKRGPNEKLFF
>TRBV28|.|TRBD1|TRBJ1-3
TGTGCCAGCTTCGACAGGGGATACACCATATATTTT
CASFDRGYTIYF
>TRBV27|.|TRBD1|TRBJ1-2
TGTGCCAGCAGTGACGGGACAGGGGGTGGCTACACCTTC
CASSDGTGGGYTF
>TRBV27|.|TRBD2|TRBJ2-1
TGTGCCAGCAGTTTAGCGGGACTACTCTACAATGAGCAGTTCTTC
CASSLAGLLYNEQFF
>TRBV7-8|.|TRBD1|TRBJ1-2
TGTGCCAGCAGCTTGGGACAGGGGGACTATGGCTACACCTTC
CASSLGQGDYGYTF
>TRBV5-1|.|.|TRBJ2-5
TGCGCCAGCAGCTTGGAAATAGCCCAAGAGACCCAGTACTTC
CASSLEIAQETQYF
>TRBV9|.|TRBD2|TRBJ2-7
TGTGCCAGCAGCGTAGAAGCGGGAGTTGCCTACGAGCAGTACTTC
CASSVEAGVAYEQYF
>TRBV4-1|.|.|TRBJ2-7
TGCGCCAGCAGCCTAGTTCCCAGCTCCTACGAGCAGTACTTC
CASSLVPSSYEQYF
>TRBV19|.|TRBD1|TRBJ2-7
TGTGCCAGTAGTCCCACCTGGGCGGGGACAGGGCCCTACGAGCAGTACTTC
CASSPTWAGTGPYEQYF
>TRBV7-9|.|.|TRBJ2-5
TGTGCCAGCAGCTTAGCGCAAATGTGGGAGGCATTAGAGACCCAGTACTTC
CASSLAQMWEALETQYF
>TRBV7-6|.|.|TRBJ1-1
TGTGCCAGCAGCTTTCCGGAGGGTGAAACTGAAGCTTTCTTT
CASSFPEGETEAFF
>TRBV2|.|.|TRBJ2-7
TGTGCCAGCAGGCCCGGGGAAGGCTCTTACGAGCAGTACTTC
CASRPGEGSYEQYF
>TRBV18|.|TRBD1|TRBJ2-1
TGTGCCAGCTCAAGTGGGACAGACAGCTCCTACAATGAGCAGTTCTTC
CASSSGTDSSYNEQFF
>TRBV27|once|.|TRBJ1-1
TGTGCCAGCAACGTCGGGGGGGCGAACACTGAAGCTTTCTTT
CASNVGGANTEAFF
>TRBV7-9|.|TRBD1|TRBJ2-1
TGTGCCAGCAGCACTCGACAGGGGGCCTACAATGAGCAGTTCTTC
CASSTRQGAYNEQFF
>TRBV27|.|TRBD1|TRBJ1-2
TGTGCCAGCAGATTTACCGGGACAGTCGCTGGCTACACCTTC
CASRFTGTVAGYTF
>TRBV9|.|.|TRBJ2-7
TGTGCCAGCAGCGTAGCTACAGGGACCTACGAGCAGTACTTC
CASSVATGTYEQYF
>TRBV7-6|.|.|TRBJ2-7
TGTGCCAGCAGCTTAGTAGTGGGAGACCACTACGAGCAGTACTTC
CASSLVVGDHYEQYF
>TRBV15|.|.|TRBJ2-2
TGTGCCACCAGCAGAGAGTTAGCGGTAACCGGGGAGCTGTTTTTT
CATSRELAVTGELFF
>TRBV28|.|TRBD1|TRBJ1-3
TGTGCCAGCAGTACAGGGGGCCCAAACACCATATATTTT
CASSTGGPNTIYF
>TRBV4-1|.|TRBD2|TRBJ2-5
TGCGCCAGCAGCCAAGTAGGACCACTAGCGGGAGGAGAGACCCAGTACTTC
CASSQVGPLAGGETQYF
>TRBV4-1|.|.|TRBJ1-5
TGCGCCAGCAGCCAAGATACTGGGGGGGGCGGTGGTCAGCCCCAGCATTTT
CASSQDTGGGGGQPQHF
>TRBV7-9|.|.|TRBJ2-1
TGTGCCAGCAGCACCGGACACAATGAGCAGTTCTTC
CASSTGHNEQFF
>TRBV23-1|.|TRBD2|TRBJ2-1
TGCGCCAGCAGTCAATTAGGGACTAGGCAAGGTGGATCTTACAATGAGCAGTTCTTC
CASSQLGTRQGGSYNEQFF
>TRBV4-1|once|.|TRBJ2-7
TGCGCCAGCAGTTCAGCGGTTTCCTACGAGCAGTACTTC
CASSSAVSYEQYF
>TRBV4-1|.|.|TRBJ2-5
TGCGCCAGCAGCCTTGAGGTAGGGACGCCGAGGGAGACCCAGTACTTC
CASSLEVGTPRETQYF
>TRBV28|.|TRBD1|TRBJ1-6
TGTGCCTCATACACAGGGGAATCCTATAATTCACCCCTCCACTTT
CASYTGESYNSPLHF
>TRBV14|.|TRBD2|TRBJ2-4
TGTGCCAGCAGCCAAACCTTACTAGCGGGAGGGCCGTTAGCCAAAAACATTCAGTACTTC
CASSQTLLAGGPLAKNIQYF
>TRBV27|.|TRBD2|TRBJ2-3
TGTGCCAGCAGTTTCGAGGCGGGAGGGCCGTTGGATACGCAGTATTTT
CASSFEAGGPLDTQYF
>TRBV7-2|.|.|TRBJ2-4
TGTGCCAGCAGCTTAGCGAGGGCAGGGGTCGTCAAAAACATTCAGTACTTC
CASSLARAGVVKNIQYF